Each of the 15 T cell receptor beta chains below was sequenced from the same sample in a study of blood T cells in healthy people across ages. Sample-barcoded 5' priming and a J-beta primer mix drove a second PCR of 7 to 11 cycles. MiXCR was run by TCRdb on the 5' RACE reads, yielding one entry per CDR3 protein. The repertoire includes around 1.5 million distinct CDR3 sequences, approximately 38% of them detected once, and 7% to 9% sits in the top ten. Sequenced material: blood. These receptors all come from a woman aged 18-35 years in good health.

CDR3 DNA sequence: TGCAGCGCCGGAACACAGGGCGGTCAGCCCCAGCATTTT. Protein sequence: CSAGTQGGQPQHF. This chain links TRBV29-1 with TRBJ1-5; perhaps TRBD1 as D (6 bases). This CDR3 contains 13 residues. The ends were cut back, 7 bases at V and 6 bases at J, with 16 bases in the middle. The V gene's germline CDR1 is SQVTM and CDR2 ANQGSEA.

Remarks on this clonotype: Compared with germline, one end of the junction differs, possibly owing to a read error. The CDR3 DNA reads TGTGCCTGCAGTCCGGGACAGGGGGGGGCCTATGGCTACACCTTC. This encodes CACSPGQGGAYGYTF. The rearrangement uses TRBV12-3 or TRBV12-4 and TRBJ1-2, with 11 positions matching TRBD1. This CDR3 is built from 15 residues.

This clonotype was counted between two and nine times. The gene calls are TRBV20-1 and TRBJ1-6; 7 nucleotides match TRBD1. V lost 3 bases and J lost 11; bases outside the gene matches: 13. Germline lookup yields CDR1 DFQATT and CDR2 SNEGSKA (reference sequence). This CDR3 region has 15 residues. This chain's CDR3 is CSARHPGQNLAPLHF. The DNA of the CDR3 is TGCAGTGCTAGGCATCCGGGACAGAATTTGGCACCCCTCCACTTT.

This clonotype was observed a few times. The chain joins TRBV3-1 to TRBJ2-7; TRBD2 matches 7 bases. In germline, CDR1 is LGHDT, CDR2 YNNKEL (reference sequence). The CDR3 extends over 15 amino acids. Losses at the gene ends were 2 bases for V and 2 bases for J; bases not matched to a gene: 6. The CDR3 protein is CASSQNGLGPYEQYF. The CDR3 nucleotides read TGTGCCAGCAGCCAAAATGGACTAGGCCCCTACGAGCAGTACTTC.

This chain uses TRBV20-1 with TRBJ1-2; weak D call: TRBD1 (6 bases). Germline assignment: CDR1 DFQATT and CDR2 SNEGSKA (reference sequence). This CDR3 has 14 amino acids. Between the trimmed V and J ends, which lost 3 bases and 4 bases, there was a span of 15 bases. The DNA of the CDR3 is TGCAGTGCTAGGGGGGCACTCTCCGGCTATGGCTACACCTTC. It encodes CSARGALSGYGYTF.

V gene TRBV12-3 or TRBV12-4 combines with J gene TRBJ2-2; perhaps TRBD2 as D (5 bases). The CDR3 has 12 amino acids. Trimming left V 6 bases short and J 7 bases short, with 9 bases between. This CDR3 reads CASSTGIGELFF. CDR3 DNA sequence: TGTGCCAGCAGCACCGGGATCGGGGAGCTGTTTTTT.

There are a few counts of this clonotype. The V call is TRBV9, the J call TRBJ2-7; D unclear. The CDR3 spans 14 residues. CDR1 SGDLS and CDR2 YYNGEE come from the germline V gene. The V and J ends lost 3 bases and 2 bases respectively, with 12 bases between them. The CDR3 bases are TGTGCCAGCAGCGGTCCTTCGCTTCCCTACGAGCAGTACTTC. Its protein product is CASSGPSLPYEQYF.

This clonotype occurred a few times. This chain links TRBV7-3 with TRBJ2-3; D assignment may be TRBD1 or TRBD2 (5 bases each). The germline V gene has CDR1 SGHTA and CDR2 FQGTGA. CDR3 length equals 17 residues. V shed 5 bases and J shed 0 bases, with 18 bases lying between them. The CDR3 reads CASSTPGAAASTDTQYF. Written as DNA, the CDR3 is TGTGCCAGCAGCACCCCCGGGGCTGCTGCTAGCACAGATACGCAGTATTTT.

The J gene is TRBJ1-1, the V gene TRBV2; 9 bases line up with TRBD1. The CDR3 contains 12 residues. The germline V gene encodes CDR1 SNHLY and CDR2 FYNNEI. The V segment lost 9 bases and the J segment 5 bases; nucleotides outside the gene matches: 4. Written as DNA, the CDR3 is TGTGCCAGTTGGGACAGGGCAACTGAAGCTTTCTTT. Its translation: CASWDRATEAFF.

This chain links TRBV5-1 with TRBJ2-7; 13 bases line up with TRBD2. Germline V lookup: CDR1 SGHRS, CDR2 YFSETQ. The CDR3 has 17 residues. V gave up 4 bases and J gave up 0 bases; unmatched junction bases: 7. Written as DNA, the CDR3 is TGCGCCAGCAGCCGGACTAGCGGGGGCCTGAGCTCCTACGAGCAGTACTTC. It is translated as CASSRTSGGLSSYEQYF.

This clonotype has more than one count but fewer than ten. The genes are TRBV6-1 and TRBJ2-3; 15 bases align to TRBD2. The CDR3 runs 18 residues. The V gene's germline CDR1 is MNHNS and CDR2 SASEGT. Trimming took 7 bases from V and 0 from J; bases not matched to a gene: 8. The CDR3 loop is CASTDGTSGGPSTDTQYF. The CDR3 coding sequence is TGTGCCAGCACCGACGGGACTAGCGGGGGGCCTAGCACAGATACGCAGTATTTT.

This clonotype was seen a few times. The chain has TRBV7-9 and TRBJ2-5; D unresolved. With 5 bases removed from V and 5 bases from J, the gap between germline ends came to 12 bases. The germline V gene has CDR1 SEHNR and CDR2 FQNEAQ (reference sequence). The CDR3 contains 13 residues. CDR3: CASSQLTLETQYF. CDR3 DNA sequence: TGTGCCAGCAGCCAGTTAACGTTGGAGACCCAGTACTTC.

This clonotype has only one observation. The junction shows a germline mismatch at one end, possibly a read error. The chain has TRBV6-2 or TRBV6-3 and TRBJ2-7; D might be TRBD2 (6 bases). Looked up from germline, CDR1 is MNHEY and CDR2 is SVGEGT. CDR3 size: 15 residues. The chain's CDR3 is CAGSSLGLLNYKQYF. The CDR3 DNA reads as TGTGCCGGCAGCTCCTTGGGACTGCTGAACTACAAGCAGTACTTC.

The V and J genes are TRBV27 and TRBJ2-1; tentatively, D is TRBD1 (6 bases). Germline CDR1 MNHEY, CDR2 SMNVEV (reference sequence). Trimming shortened V by 3 bases and J by 4 bases, and 16 bases separated the two germline ends. The CDR3 has 16 amino acids. For the CDR3, the DNA is TGTGCCAGCAGTTTGGCCGGTGAGGGGGTATACAATGAGCAGTTCTTC. The encoded protein is CASSLAGEGVYNEQFF.

This clonotype turned up a few times. The rearrangement joins TRBV3-1 to TRBJ1-2; maybe TRBD1 (5 bases). The CDR3 totals 16 residues. Germline CDR1 and CDR2: LGHDT and YNNKEL (reference sequence). V was shortened by 0 bases and J by 4 bases, with 15 bases between the two germline ends. The CDR3 reads CASSQDWGGIGYGYTF. The CDR3 DNA reads TGTGCCAGCAGCCAAGATTGGGGGGGGATCGGCTATGGCTACACCTTC.